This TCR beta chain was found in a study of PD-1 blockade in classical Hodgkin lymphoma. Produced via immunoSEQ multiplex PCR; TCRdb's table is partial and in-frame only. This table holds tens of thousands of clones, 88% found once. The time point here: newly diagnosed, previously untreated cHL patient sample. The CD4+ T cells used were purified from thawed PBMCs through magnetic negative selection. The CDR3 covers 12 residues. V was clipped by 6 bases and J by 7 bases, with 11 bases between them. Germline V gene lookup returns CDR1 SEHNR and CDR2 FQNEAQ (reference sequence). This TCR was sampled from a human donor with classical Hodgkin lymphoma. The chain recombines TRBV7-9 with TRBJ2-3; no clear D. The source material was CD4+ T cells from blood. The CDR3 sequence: CASRFLDNTQYF. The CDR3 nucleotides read TGTGCCAGCAGGTTTCTAGACAATACGCAGTATTTT.